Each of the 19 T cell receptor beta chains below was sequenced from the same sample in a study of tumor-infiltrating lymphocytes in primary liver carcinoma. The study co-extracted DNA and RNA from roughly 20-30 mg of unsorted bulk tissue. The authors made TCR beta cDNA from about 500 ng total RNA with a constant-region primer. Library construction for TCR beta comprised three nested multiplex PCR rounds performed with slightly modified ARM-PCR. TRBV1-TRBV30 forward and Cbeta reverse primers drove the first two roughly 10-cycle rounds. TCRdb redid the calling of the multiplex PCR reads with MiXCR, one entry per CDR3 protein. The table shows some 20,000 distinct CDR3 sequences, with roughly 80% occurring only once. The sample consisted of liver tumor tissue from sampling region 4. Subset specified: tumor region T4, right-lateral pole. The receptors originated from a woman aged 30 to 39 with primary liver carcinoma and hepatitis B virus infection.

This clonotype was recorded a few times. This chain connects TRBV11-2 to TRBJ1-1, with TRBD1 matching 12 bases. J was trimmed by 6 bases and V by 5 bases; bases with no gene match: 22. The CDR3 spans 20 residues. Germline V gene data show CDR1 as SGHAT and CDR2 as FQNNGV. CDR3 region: CASSARDRGRKWRSNAEAFF. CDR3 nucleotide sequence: TGTGCCAGCAGCGCTCGGGACAGGGGGCGCAAGTGGAGGAGTAACGCTGAAGCTTTCTTT.

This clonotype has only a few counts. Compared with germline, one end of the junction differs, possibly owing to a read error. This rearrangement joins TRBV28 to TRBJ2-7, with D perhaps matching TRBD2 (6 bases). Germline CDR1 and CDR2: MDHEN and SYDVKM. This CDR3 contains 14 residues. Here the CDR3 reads CASRDAGSSYKQYF. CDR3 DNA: TGTGCCAGCAGGGATGCGGGGAGCTCCTACAAGCAGTACTTC.

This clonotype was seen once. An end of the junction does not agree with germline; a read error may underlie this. CDR3 nucleotides: TGTGCAAGCAGCTTGGATCTGGGGATGGCTCAGCCCCAGCATTTT. Translated: CASSLDLGMAQPQHF. The chain joins TRBV11-2 to TRBJ1-5; no definite D call. This CDR3 is built from 15 residues. Germline CDR1 reads SGHAT; CDR2 reads FQNNGV.

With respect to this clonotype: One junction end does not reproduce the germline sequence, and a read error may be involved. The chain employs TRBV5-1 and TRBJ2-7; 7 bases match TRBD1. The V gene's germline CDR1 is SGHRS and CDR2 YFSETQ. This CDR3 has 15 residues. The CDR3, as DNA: TGCGCCAGCAGTTTTTCGACAGGGAACACCTACGTGCAGTACTTC. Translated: CASSFSTGNTYVQYF.

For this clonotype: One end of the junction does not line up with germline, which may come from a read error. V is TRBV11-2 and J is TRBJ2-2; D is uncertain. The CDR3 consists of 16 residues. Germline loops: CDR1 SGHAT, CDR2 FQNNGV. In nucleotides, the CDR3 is TGTGCCTGCAGCCCCGATCCCCAATTGAACACCTGGGAACTGTTTTTT. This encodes CACSPDPQLNTWELFF.

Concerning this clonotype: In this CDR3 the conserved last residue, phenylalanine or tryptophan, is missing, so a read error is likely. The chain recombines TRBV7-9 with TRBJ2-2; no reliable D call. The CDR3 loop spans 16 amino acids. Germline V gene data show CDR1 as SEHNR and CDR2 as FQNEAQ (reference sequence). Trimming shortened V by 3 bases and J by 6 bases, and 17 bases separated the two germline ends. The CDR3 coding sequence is TGTGCCAGCAGCTTCGGACCGGTCGTCGAACCCGGGGAGCTGTTTATT. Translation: CASSFGPVVEPGELFI.

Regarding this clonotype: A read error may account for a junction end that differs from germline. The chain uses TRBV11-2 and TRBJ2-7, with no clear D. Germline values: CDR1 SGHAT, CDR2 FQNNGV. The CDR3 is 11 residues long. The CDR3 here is CVSSPASVQYF. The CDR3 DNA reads TGTGTCAGCAGTCCGGCCAGTGTGCAGTACTTC. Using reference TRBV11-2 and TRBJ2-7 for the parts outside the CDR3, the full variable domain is EAGVAQSPRYKIIEKRQSVAFWCNPISGHATLYWYQQILGQGPKLLIQFQNNGVVDDSQLPKDRFSAERLKGVDSTLKIQPAKLEDSAVYLCVSSPASVQYFGPGTRLTVT.

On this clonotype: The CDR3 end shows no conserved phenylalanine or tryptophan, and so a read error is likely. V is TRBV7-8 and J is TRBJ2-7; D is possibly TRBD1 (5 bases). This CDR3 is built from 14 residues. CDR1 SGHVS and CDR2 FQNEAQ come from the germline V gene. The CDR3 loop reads CASSLDARQYEQYL. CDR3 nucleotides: TGTGCCAGCAGTTTAGATGCCAGACAGTACGAGCAGTACTTA.

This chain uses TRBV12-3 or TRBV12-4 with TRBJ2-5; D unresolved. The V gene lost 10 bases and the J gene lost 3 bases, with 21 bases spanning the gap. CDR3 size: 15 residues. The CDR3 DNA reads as TGTGCCAACAGCACCTACACCGGAAGCGAAGAGACCCAGTACTTC. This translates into CANSTYTGSEETQYF.

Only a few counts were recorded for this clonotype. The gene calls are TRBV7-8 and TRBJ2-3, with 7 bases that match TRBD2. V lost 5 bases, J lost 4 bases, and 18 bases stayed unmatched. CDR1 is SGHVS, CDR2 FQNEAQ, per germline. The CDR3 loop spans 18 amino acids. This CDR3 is CASSPPRGSRRASDTQYF. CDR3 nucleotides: TGTGCCAGCAGCCCCCCGCGGGGGAGCAGGAGGGCCTCAGATACGCAGTATTTT.

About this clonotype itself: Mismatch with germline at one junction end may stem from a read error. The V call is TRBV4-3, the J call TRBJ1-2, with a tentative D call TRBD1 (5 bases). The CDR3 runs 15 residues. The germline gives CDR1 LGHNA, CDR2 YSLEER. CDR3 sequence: CASSQDWGLVNGHTF. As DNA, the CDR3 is TGCGCCAGCAGCCAAGATTGGGGCTTGGTGAATGGCCACACCTTC.

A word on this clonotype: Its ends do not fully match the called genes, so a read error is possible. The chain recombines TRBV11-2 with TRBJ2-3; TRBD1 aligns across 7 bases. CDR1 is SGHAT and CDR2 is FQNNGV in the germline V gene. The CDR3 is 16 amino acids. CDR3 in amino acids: CTSSRTRQGRGDAQYF. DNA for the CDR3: TGTACCAGCAGCCGGACCCGACAGGGAAGGGGAGATGCGCAGTATTTT.

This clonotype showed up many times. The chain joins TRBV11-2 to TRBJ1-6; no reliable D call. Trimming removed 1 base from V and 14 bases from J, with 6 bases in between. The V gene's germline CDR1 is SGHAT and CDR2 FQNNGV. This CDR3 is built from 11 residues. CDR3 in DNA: TGTGCCAGCAGCTTAGGGGGAACCCTCCACTTT. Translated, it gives CASSLGGTLHF.

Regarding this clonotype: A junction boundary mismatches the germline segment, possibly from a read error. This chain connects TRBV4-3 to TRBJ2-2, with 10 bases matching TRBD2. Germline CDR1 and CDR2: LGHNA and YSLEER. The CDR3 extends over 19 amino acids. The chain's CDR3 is CASSVLAGWPRSNTGELFF. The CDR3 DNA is TGCGCCAGTAGCGTACTAGCGGGATGGCCCCGTTCGAACACCGGTGAGCTGTTTTTT.

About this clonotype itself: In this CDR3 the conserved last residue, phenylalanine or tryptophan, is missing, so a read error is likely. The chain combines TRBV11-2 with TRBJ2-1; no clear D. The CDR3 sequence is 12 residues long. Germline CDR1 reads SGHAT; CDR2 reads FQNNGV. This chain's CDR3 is CANSFLNSEQFC. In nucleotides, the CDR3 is TGTGCCAACAGCTTTCTTAATAGTGAGCAGTTCTGC.

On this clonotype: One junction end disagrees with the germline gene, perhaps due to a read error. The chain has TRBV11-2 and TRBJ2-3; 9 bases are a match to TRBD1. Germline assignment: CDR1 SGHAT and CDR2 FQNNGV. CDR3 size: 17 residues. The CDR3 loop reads CTSSLGGQGIFKDKQYF. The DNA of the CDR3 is TGTACCAGCAGCTTAGGGGGACAGGGAATTTTCAAAGATAAGCAGTATTTT.

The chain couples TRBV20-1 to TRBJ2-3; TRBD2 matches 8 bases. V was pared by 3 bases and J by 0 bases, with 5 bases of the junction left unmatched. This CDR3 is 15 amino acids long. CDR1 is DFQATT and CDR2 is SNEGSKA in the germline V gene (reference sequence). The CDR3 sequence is CSASLAGTSTDTQYF. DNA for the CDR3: TGCAGTGCTAGCTTAGCGGGAACTAGCACAGATACGCAGTATTTT.

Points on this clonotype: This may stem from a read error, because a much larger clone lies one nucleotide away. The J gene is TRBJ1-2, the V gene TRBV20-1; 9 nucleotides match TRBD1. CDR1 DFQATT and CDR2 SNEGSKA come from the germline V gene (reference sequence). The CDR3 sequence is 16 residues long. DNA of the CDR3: TGCTGTGCTAGCCCAACAGGGGGCTTGATTATCGATGGCTACACCTTC. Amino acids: CCASPTGGLIIDGYTF.

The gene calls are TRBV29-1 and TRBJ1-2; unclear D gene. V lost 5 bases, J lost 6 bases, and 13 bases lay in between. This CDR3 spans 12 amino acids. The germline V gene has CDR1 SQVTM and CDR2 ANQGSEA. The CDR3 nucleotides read TGCAGCGTTCCGGGCAGGCCACATGGCTACACCTTC. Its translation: CSVPGRPHGYTF. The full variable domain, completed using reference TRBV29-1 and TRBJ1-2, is SAVISQKPSRDICQRGTSLTIQCQVDSQVTMMFWYRQQPGQSLTLIATANQGSEATYESGFVIDKFPISRPNLTFSTLTVSNMSPEDSSIYLCSVPGRPHGYTFGSGTRLTVV.